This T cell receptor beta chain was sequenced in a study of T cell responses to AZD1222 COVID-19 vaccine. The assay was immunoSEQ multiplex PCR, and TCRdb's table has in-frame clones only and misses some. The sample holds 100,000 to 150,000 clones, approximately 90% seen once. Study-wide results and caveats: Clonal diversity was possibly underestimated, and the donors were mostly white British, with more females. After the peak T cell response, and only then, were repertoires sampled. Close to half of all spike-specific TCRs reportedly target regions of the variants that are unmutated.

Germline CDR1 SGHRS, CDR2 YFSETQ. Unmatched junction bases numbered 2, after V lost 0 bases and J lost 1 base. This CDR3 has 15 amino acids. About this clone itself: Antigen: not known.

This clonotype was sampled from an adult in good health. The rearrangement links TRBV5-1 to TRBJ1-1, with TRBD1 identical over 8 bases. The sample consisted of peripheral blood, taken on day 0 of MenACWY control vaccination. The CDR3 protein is CASSLDGQGNTEAFF. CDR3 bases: TGCGCCAGCAGCTTGGATGGACAGGGGAACACTGAAGCTTTCTTT.